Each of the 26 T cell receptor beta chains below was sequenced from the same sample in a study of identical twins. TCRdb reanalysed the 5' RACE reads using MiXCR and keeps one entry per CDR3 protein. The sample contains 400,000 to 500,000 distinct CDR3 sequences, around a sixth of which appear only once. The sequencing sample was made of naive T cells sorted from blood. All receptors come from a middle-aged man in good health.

The CDR3 reads CASSIAGGGYNEQFF. CDR3 in DNA: TGTGCCAGCAGTATAGCGGGAGGGGGGTACAATGAGCAGTTCTTC. The rearrangement links TRBV6-1 to TRBJ2-1; 11 nucleotides align to TRBD2. The germline gives CDR1 MNHNS, CDR2 SASEGT. Losses at the gene ends were 5 bases for V and 4 bases for J; bases not matched to a gene: 4. This CDR3 comprises 15 residues.

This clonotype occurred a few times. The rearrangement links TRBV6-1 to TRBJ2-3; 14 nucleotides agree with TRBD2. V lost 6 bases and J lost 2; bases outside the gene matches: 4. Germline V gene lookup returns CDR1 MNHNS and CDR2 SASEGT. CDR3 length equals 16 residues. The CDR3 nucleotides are TGTGCCAGCAGGCTGACTAGCGGGGGGGCCACAGATACGCAGTATTTT. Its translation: CASRLTSGGATDTQYF.

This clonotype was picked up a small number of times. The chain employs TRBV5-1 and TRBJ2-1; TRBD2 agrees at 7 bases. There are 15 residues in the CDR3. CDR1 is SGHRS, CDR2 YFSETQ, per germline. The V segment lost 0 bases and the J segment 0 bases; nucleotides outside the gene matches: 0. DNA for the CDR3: TGCGCCAGCAGCTTGGTAGCGGGCTCCTACAATGAGCAGTTCTTC. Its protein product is CASSLVAGSYNEQFF.

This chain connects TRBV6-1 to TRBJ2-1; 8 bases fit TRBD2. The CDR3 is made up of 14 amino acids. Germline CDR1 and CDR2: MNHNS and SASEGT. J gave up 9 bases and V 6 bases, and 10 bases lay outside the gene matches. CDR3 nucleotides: TGTGCCAGCAGCATAGGGACTAGTCTCGCTGAGCAGTTCTTC. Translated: CASSIGTSLAEQFF.

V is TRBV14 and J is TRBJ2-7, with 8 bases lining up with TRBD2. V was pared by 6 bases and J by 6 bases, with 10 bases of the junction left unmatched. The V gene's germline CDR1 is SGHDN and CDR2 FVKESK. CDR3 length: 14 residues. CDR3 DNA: TGTGCCAGCAGTTACAGCGGGAGCGCCTCCGAGCAGTACTTC. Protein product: CASSYSGSASEQYF.

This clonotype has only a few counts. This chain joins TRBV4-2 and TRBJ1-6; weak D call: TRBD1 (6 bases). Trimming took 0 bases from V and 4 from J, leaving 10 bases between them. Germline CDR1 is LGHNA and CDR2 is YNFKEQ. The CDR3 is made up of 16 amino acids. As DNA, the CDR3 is TGTGCCAGCAGCCAAGATAGAGGGGGGTATAATTCACCCCTCCACTTT. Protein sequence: CASSQDRGGYNSPLHF.

The CDR3 protein is CASSLPGVSNTGELFF. In DNA, the CDR3 is TGTGCCAGCAGCTTACCAGGCGTCTCGAACACCGGGGAGCTGTTTTTT. The V call is TRBV7-6, the J call TRBJ2-2; D is undetermined. The V and J ends lost 2 bases and 0 bases respectively, with 10 bases between them. The germline V gene encodes CDR1 SGHVS and CDR2 FNYEAQ. CDR3 length: 16 amino acids.

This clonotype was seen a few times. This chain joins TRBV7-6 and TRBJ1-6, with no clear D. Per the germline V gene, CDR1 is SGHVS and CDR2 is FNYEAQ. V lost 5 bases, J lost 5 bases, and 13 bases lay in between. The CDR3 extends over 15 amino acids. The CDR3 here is CASSTREANNSPLHF. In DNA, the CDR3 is TGTGCCAGCAGCACCCGGGAGGCCAATAATTCACCCCTCCACTTT.

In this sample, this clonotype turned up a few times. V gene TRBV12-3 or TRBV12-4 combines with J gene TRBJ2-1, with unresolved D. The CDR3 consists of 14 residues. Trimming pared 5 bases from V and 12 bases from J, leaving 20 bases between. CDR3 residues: CASSPSLFMGLQFF. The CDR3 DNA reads TGTGCCAGCAGTCCCAGTTTATTTATGGGTCTGCAGTTCTTC.

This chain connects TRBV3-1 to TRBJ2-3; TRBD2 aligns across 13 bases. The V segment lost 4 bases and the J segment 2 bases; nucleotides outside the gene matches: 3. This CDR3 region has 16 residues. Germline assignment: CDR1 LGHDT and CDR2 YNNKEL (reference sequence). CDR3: CASSRGLAGITDTQYF. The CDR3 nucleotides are TGTGCCAGCAGCCGGGGACTAGCGGGAATCACAGATACGCAGTATTTT.

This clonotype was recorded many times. CDR3 nucleotide sequence: TGCAGTGCCCCCACCACAGGGGCGCGCCAGCCCCAGCATTTT. This codes for CSAPTTGARQPQHF. The chain carries TRBV20-1 and TRBJ1-5, with 7 bases that match TRBD1. The V segment lost 6 bases and the J segment 7 bases; nucleotides outside the gene matches: 12. Germline CDR1 and CDR2: DFQATT and SNEGSKA (reference sequence). The CDR3 runs to 14 residues.

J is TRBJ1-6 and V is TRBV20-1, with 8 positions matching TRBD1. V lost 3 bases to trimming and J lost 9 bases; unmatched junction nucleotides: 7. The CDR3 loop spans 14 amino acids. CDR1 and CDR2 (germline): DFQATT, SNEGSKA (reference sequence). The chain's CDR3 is CSARRRQGASPLHF. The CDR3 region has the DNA TGCAGTGCTAGGAGAAGGCAGGGGGCTTCACCCCTCCACTTT.

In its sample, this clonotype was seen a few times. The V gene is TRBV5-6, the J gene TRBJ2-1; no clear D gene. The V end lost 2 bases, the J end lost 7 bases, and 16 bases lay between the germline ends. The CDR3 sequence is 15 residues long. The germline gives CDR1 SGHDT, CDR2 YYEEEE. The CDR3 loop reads CASSFRDLFRNEQFF. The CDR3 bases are TGTGCCAGCAGCTTTCGAGACCTTTTTAGGAATGAGCAGTTCTTC.

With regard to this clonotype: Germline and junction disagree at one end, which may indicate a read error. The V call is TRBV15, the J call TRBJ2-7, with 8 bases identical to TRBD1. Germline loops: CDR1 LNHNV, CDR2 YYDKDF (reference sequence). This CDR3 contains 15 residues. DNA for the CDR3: TGTGCCACCAGCAGTGAGACAGGGGTCAACTACGAGCAGAACTTC. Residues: CATSSETGVNYEQNF.

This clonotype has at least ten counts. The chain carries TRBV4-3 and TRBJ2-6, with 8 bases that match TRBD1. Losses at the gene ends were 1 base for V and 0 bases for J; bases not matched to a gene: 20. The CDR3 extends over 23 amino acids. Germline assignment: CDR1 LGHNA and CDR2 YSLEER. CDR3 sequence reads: CASSQANLPAPGTGLSGANVLTF. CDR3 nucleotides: TGCGCCAGCAGCCAAGCTAATCTCCCTGCGCCCGGGACAGGACTCTCTGGGGCCAACGTCCTGACTTTC.

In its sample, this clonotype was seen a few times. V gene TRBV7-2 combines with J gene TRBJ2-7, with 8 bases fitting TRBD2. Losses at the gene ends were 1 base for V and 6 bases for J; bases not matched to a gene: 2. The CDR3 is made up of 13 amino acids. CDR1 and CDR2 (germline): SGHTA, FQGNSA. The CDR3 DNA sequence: TGTGCCAGCAGCTTAGGACGGGGGGGCGAGCAGTACTTC. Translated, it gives CASSLGRGGEQYF. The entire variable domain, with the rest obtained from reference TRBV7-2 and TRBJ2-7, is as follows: GAGVSQSPSNKVTEKGKDVELRCDPISGHTALYWYRQSLGQGLEFLIYFQGNSAPDKSGLPSDRFSAERTGGSVSTLTIQRTQQEDSAVYLCASSLGRGGEQYFGPGTRLTVT.

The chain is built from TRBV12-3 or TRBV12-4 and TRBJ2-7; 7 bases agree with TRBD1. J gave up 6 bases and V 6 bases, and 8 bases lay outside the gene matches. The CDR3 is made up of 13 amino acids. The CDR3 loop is CASSRRQGGEQYF. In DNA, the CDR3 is TGTGCCAGCAGCCGAAGACAGGGTGGCGAGCAGTACTTC.

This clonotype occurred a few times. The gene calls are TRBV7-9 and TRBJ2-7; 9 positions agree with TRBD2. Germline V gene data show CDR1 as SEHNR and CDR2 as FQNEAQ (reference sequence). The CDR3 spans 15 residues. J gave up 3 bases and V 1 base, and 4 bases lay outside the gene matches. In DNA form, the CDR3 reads TGTGCCAGCAGCTTAGGCTCTAGCGGGAACTACGAGCAGTACTTC. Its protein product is CASSLGSSGNYEQYF. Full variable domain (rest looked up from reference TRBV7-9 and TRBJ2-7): DTGVSQNPRHKITKRGQNVTFRCDPISEHNRLYWYRQTLGQGPEFLTYFQNEAQLEKSRLLSDRFSAERPKGSFSTLEIQRTEQGDSAMYLCASSLGSSGNYEQYFGPGTRLTVT.

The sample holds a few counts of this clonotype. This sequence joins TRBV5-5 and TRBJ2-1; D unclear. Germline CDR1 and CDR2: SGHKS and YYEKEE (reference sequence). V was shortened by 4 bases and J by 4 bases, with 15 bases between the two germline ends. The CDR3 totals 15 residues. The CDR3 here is CASSPGVLRYNEQFF. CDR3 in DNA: TGTGCCAGCAGCCCGGGCGTTTTGAGGTACAATGAGCAGTTCTTC.

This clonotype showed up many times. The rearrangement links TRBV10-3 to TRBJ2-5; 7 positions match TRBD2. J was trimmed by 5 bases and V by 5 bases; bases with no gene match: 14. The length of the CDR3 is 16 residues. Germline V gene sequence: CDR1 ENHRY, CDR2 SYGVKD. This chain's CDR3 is CAISNLADTPRETQYF. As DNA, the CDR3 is TGTGCCATCAGTAACCTAGCGGACACCCCTAGGGAGACCCAGTACTTC.

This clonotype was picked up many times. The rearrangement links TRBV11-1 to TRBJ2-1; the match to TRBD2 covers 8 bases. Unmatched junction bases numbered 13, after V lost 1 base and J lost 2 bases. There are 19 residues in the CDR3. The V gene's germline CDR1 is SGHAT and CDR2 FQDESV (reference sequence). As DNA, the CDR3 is TGTGCCAGCAGCTTAGTAGGTGGGCGGGGGGATTCACCCTACAATGAGCAGTTCTTC. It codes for CASSLVGGRGDSPYNEQFF.

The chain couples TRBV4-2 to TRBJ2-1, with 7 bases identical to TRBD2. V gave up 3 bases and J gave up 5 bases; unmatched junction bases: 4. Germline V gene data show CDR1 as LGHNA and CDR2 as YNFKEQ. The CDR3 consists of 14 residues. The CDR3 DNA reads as TGTGCCAGCAGCCAGAGCGGGAACAACAATGAGCAGTTCTTC. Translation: CASSQSGNNNEQFF.

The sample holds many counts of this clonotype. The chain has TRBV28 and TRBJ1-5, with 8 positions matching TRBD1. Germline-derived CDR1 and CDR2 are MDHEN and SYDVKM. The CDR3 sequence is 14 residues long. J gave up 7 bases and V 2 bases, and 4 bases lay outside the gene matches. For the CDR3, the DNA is TGTGCCAGCAGTTTAGACAGGGGTGGCCAGCCCCAGCATTTT. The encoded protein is CASSLDRGGQPQHF.

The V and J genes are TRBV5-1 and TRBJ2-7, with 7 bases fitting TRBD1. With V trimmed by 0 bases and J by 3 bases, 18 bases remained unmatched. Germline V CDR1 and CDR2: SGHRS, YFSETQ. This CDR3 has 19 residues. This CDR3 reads CASSLAPLRRQGGIYEQYF. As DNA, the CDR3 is TGCGCCAGCAGCTTGGCCCCATTAAGGAGACAGGGTGGAATCTACGAGCAGTACTTC.

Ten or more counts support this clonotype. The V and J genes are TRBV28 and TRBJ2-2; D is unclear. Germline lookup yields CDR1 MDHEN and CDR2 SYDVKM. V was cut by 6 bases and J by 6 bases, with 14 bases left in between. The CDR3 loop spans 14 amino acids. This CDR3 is CASSDVRVAGELFF. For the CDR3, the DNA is TGTGCCAGCAGCGATGTTCGCGTCGCCGGGGAGCTGTTTTTT.

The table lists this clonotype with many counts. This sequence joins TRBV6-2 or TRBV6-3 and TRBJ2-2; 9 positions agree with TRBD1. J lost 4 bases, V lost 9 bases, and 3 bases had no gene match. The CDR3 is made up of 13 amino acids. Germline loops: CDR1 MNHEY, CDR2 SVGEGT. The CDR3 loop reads CASLTGGTGELFF. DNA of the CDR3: TGTGCCAGTCTGACAGGGGGCACCGGGGAGCTGTTTTTT.